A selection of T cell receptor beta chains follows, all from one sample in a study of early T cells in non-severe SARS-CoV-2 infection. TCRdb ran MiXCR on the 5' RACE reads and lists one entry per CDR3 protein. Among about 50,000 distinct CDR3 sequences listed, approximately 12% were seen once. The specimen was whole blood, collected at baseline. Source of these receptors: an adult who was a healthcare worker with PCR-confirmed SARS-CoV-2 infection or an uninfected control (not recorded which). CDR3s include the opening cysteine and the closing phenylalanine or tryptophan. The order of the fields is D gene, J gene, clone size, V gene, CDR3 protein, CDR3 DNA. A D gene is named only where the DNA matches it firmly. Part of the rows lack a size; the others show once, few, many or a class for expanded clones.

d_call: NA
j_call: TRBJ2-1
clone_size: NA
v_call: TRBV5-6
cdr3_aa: CASSLGDINNEQFF
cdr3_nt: TGTGCCAGCAGCTTGGGGGACATCAACAATGAGCAGTTCTTC

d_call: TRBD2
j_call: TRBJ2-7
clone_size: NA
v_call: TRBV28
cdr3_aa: CASSPPILAGSYEQYF
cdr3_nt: TGTGCCAGCAGTCCACCCATACTAGCGGGAAGCTACGAGCAGTACTTC

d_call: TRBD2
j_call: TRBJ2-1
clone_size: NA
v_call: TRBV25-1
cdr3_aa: CASSSLSSGRGNEQFF
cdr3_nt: TGTGCCAGCAGTAGCCTTTCTAGCGGGAGGGGCAATGAGCAGTTCTTC

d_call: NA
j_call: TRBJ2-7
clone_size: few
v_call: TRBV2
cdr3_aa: CASLTLAAGGEQYF
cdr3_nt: TGTGCCAGCCTAACTTTAGCGGCTGGTGGAGAGCAGTACTTC

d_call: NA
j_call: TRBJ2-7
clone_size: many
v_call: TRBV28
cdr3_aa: CASSPPAPGTAGSEQYF
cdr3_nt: TGTGCCAGCAGTCCACCCGCGCCCGGGACCGCTGGAAGCGAGCAGTACTTC

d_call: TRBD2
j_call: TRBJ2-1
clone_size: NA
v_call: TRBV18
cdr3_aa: CASSPSREAPAEQFF
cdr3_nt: TGTGCCAGCTCACCTAGCCGGGAGGCTCCCGCTGAGCAGTTCTTC

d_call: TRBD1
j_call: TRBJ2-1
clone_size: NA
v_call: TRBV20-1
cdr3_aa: CSASFRGFYNEQFF
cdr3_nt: TGCAGTGCTAGCTTCAGGGGGTTCTACAATGAGCAGTTCTTC

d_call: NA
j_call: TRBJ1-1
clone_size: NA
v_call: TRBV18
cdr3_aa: CASSPLENTEAFF
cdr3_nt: TGTGCCAGCTCACCATTGGAGAACACTGAAGCTTTCTTT

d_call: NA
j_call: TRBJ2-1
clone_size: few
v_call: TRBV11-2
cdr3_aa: CASSLDGDRNNEQFF
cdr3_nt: TGTGCCAGCAGCTTAGATGGGGACCGGAACAATGAGCAGTTCTTC

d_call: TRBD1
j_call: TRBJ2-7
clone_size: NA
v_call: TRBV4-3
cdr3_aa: CASSQEGTAIEQYF
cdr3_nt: TGCGCCAGCAGCCAAGAAGGGACAGCTATCGAGCAGTACTTC

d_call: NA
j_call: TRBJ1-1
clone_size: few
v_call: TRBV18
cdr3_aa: CASSPEEGGNTEAFF
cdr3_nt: TGTGCCAGCTCACCCGAAGAAGGTGGAAACACTGAAGCTTTCTTT

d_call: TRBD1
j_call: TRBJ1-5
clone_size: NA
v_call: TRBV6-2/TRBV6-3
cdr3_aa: CASSVQKTGTEWPQHF
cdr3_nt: TGTGCCAGCAGTGTACAGAAGACAGGGACCGAATGGCCCCAGCATTTT

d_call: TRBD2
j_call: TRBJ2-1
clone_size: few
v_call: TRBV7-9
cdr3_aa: CASSLRTSPWNEQFF
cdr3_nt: TGTGCCAGCAGCTTGCGGACTAGTCCCTGGAATGAGCAGTTCTTC

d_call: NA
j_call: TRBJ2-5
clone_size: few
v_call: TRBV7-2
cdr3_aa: CASSARETQYF
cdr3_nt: TGTGCCAGCAGCGCGAGAGAGACCCAGTACTTC

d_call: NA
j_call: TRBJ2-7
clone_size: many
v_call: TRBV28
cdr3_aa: CASSLHISYEQYF
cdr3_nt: TGTGCCAGCAGTTTACATATTTCCTACGAGCAGTACTTC

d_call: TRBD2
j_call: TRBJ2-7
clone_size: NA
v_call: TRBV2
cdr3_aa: CASSDRTSAFSYEQYF
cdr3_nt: TGTGCCAGCAGCGACCGGACTAGCGCATTCTCCTACGAGCAGTACTTC

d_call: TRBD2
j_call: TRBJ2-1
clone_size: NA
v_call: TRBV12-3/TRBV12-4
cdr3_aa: CASSLAGTSGSNEQFF
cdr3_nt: TGTGCCAGCAGTTTAGCAGGGACTAGCGGGAGTAATGAGCAGTTCTTC

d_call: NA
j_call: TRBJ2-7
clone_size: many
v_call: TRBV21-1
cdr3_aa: CASSKGRRTSYEQYF
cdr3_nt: TGTGCCAGCAGCAAAGGCCGACGTACTAGCTACGAGCAGTACTTC

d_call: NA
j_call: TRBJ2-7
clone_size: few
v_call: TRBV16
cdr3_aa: CASSLRGGGNFLEQYF
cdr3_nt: TGTGCCAGCAGCCTCCGGGGAGGGGGGAACTTCCTCGAGCAGTACTTC

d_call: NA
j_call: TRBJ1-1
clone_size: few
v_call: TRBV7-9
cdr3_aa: CASSLYGTEAFF
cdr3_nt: TGTGCCAGCAGCTTGTACGGTACTGAAGCTTTCTTT

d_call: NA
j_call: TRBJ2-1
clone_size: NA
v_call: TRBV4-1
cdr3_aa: CASSQVPGYYNEQFF
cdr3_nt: TGCGCCAGCAGCCAAGTACCGGGATACTACAATGAGCAGTTCTTC

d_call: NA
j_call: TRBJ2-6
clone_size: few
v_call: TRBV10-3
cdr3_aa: CAISREQGANVLTF
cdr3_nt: TGTGCCATCAGCCGTGAACAGGGGGCCAACGTCCTGACTTTC

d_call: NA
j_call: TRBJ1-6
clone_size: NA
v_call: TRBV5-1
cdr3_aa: CASSSLDGGNSPLHF
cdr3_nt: TGCGCCAGCAGCTCCCTGGACGGGGGAAATTCACCCCTCCACTTT

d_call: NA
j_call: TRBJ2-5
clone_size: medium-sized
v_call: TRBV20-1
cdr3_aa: CSAPTLETQYF
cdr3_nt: TGCAGTGCTCCCACCTTAGAGACCCAGTACTTC

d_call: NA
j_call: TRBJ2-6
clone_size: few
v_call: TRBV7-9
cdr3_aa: CASSLAGSGANVLTF
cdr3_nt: TGTGCCAGCAGCTTAGCGGGGTCTGGGGCCAACGTCCTGACTTTC

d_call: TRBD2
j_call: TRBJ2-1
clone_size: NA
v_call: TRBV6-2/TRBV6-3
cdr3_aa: CASTGLAGGTYNEQFF
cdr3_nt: TGTGCCAGCACGGGTCTAGCGGGAGGGACTTACAATGAGCAGTTCTTC

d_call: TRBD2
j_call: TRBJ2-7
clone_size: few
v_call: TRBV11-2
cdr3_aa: CASSQSAAGGYEQYF
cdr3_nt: TGTGCCAGCAGCCAATCGGCAGCGGGAGGGTACGAGCAGTACTTC

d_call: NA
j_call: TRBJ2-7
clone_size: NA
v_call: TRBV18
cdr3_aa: CASSPREGAVAEQYF
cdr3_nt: TGTGCCAGCTCACCAAGGGAGGGGGCAGTAGCCGAGCAGTACTTC

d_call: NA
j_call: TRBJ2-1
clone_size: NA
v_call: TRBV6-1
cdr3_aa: CASNGRNYTYNEQFF
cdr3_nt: TGTGCCAGCAATGGACGGAACTATACCTACAATGAGCAGTTCTTC

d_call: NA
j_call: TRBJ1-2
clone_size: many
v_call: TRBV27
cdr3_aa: CASSLEAHYGYTF
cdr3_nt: TGTGCCAGCAGTTTAGAGGCACACTATGGCTACACCTTC

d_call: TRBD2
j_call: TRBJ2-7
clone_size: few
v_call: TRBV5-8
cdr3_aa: CASSSIPSGDFYEQYF
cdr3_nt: TGTGCCAGCAGCTCGATCCCTAGCGGGGATTTCTACGAGCAGTACTTC

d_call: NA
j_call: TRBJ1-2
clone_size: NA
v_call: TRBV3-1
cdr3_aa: CASSLQGGYGYTF
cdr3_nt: TGTGCCAGCAGCCTACAGGGAGGCTATGGCTACACCTTC

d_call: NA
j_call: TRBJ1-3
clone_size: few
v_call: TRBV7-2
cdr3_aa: CASRQQGSGNTIYF
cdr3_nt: TGTGCCAGCAGACAACAGGGTTCTGGAAACACCATATATTTT

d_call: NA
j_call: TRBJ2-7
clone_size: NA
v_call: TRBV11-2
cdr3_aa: CASTPSSGTYEQYF
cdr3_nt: TGTGCCAGCACACCATCCTCGGGAACCTACGAGCAGTACTTC